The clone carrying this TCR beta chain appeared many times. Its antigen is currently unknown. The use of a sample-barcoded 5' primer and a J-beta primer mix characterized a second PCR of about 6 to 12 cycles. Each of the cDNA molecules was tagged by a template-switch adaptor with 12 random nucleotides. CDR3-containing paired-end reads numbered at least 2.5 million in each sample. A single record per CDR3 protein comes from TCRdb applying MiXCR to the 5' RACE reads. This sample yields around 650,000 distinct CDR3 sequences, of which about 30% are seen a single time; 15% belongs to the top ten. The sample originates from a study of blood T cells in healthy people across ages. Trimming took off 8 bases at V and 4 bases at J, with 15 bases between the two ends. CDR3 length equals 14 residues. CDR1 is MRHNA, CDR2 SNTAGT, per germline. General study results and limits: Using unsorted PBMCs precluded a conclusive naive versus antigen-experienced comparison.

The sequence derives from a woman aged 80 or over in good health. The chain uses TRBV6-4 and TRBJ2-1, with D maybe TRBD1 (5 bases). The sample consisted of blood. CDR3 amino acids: CASSPRVEYNEQFF. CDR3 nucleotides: TGTGCCAGCTCCCCCAGGGTGGAATACAATGAGCAGTTCTTC.